The source of this T cell receptor (beta chain) is a study of CD8+ T cells in alopecia areata. Study overall: Treated patients were dosed with oral tofacitinib, taking 5 to 10 mg twice daily. The share of scalp area affected provided the severity score for treated patients. Dosing with tofacitinib proceeded for 6 to 18 months, followed by 6 months off drug.

This clone was picked up a small number of times. Its target is not known. Per the germline V gene, CDR1 is LGHNA and CDR2 is YNFKEQ. V lost 5 bases and J 4 bases, leaving 19 bases between the germline ends. This CDR3 is 16 amino acids long. RNA was extracted and reverse transcribed into cDNA as the sequencing template. The method was immunoSEQ multiplex PCR; TCRdb's version includes in-frame clones alone and lacks a portion of them. The table records 79,000 or so clones, 60% to 70% of them present only once. Treatment specified: oral pan-JAK inhibitor, 5-10 mg twice daily. Overall study results and limits: Throughout tofacitinib, many expanded lesional clones continued to persist in scalp and blood.

The specimen comprised CD8+ T cells sorted from blood, sampled at week 24, from a patient treated with tofacitinib. V is TRBV4-2 and J is TRBJ2-3; possibly TRBD2 for D (5 bases). The receptor comes from a human donor with alopecia areata. The CDR3 DNA reads TGTGCCAGCAGCTTGGACGGCGGGTTCTCCCCAGATACGCAGTATTTT. Residues: CASSLDGGFSPDTQYF.